The entry below describes one T cell receptor (beta chain). The antigen is undetermined. The record originates from a study of early T cells in non-severe SARS-CoV-2 infection. Study-wide background: It was bulk RNA from unsorted whole blood that was sequenced, and the chains were unpaired.

The CDR3 totals 15 residues. The germline V gene has CDR1 SGDLS and CDR2 YYNGEE. V lost 4 bases to trimming and J lost 5 bases, with 18 bases between them. Researchers attached unique molecular identifiers to individual cDNA molecules. TCRdb processed the 5' RACE reads anew with MiXCR; each CDR3 protein has one entry. The table lists more than 90,000 distinct CDR3 sequences, 8% to 13% of them singletons. The study's findings and limits: Lookups in VDJdb leaned toward anti-spike CD8 responses and missed private and CD4 specificities.

Material for sequencing was whole blood. The gene calls are TRBV9 and TRBJ2-5; D gene ambiguous. This receptor was taken from an adult who was a healthcare worker with PCR-confirmed SARS-CoV-2 infection or an uninfected control (not recorded which). The CDR3 region has the DNA TGTGCCAGCAGCCTCCGACCAGTCCTAGACGAGACCCAGTACTTC. Its protein is CASSLRPVLDETQYF.